This TCR beta chain was identified during a study of read filtering for tumor transcriptome and immune sequencing. For the study at large: RNA-seq yielded only roughly 85 to 1,400 TCR reads, IR-seq about 3.5 to 11 million.

This clonotype appeared many times. Its specificity is unknown. Findings and limits, study-wide: Sorted CD138-negative bone marrow cells were not purified T cells. Compared with RNA-seq, IR-seq gave much higher clonotype depth and reliability. Correlation between methods rose after single-read clonotypes were removed.

V was clipped by 5 bases and J by 7 bases; unmatched bases: 16. Germline V gene data show CDR1 as LNHDA and CDR2 as SQIVND (reference sequence). The CDR3 runs to 16 residues. Molecular barcoded adaptors covering alpha/delta and beta/gamma chains were used on roughly 370 ng RNA. TCRdb re-analysed the reads in MiXCR, keeping a single row per CDR3 protein. This table holds about 46,000 distinct CDR3 sequences, about a fifth found once. The V gene is TRBV19, the J gene TRBJ2-7; 8 bases match TRBD1. Sequencing input: a population of CD138-negative cells sorted from bone marrow. This TCR derives from a donor older than 35 with multiple myeloma. The CDR3 bases are TGTGCCAGTAGTTTCCGACGGACAGGGCGCGAGTGGGAGCAGTACTTC. Protein product: CASSFRRTGREWEQYF.